Below, 8 T cell receptor beta chains from the same sample are listed, as sequenced in a study of T cell responses to AZD1222 COVID-19 vaccine. Sequenced by immunoSEQ multiplex PCR; TCRdb stores in-frame clones only, minus some. The table includes about 110,000 clones, roughly 90% detected once. Sequenced material: peripheral blood, taken on day 0 of MenACWY control vaccination. These receptors were taken from an adult in good health.

The rearrangement joins TRBV10-1 to TRBJ2-1; weak D call: TRBD2 (5 bases). CDR1 is WNHNN, CDR2 SYGVQD, per germline (reference sequence). V dropped 4 bases and J dropped 10 bases, with 11 bases sitting between them. The CDR3 runs to 12 residues. CDR3 in DNA: TGCGCCAGCAGTGCTAGCTCTCGGGAGCAGTTCTTC. Protein product: CASSASSREQFF.

The CDR3 sequence: CASSPSSSTDTQYF. CDR3 nucleotide sequence: TGTGCCAGCAGCCCCTCTAGCAGTACAGATACGCAGTATTTT. J is TRBJ2-3 and V is TRBV7-3, with D possibly matching TRBD2 (5 bases). Per germline, CDR1 SGHTA and CDR2 FQGTGA. The CDR3 loop spans 14 amino acids. The V end lost 5 bases, the J end lost 3 bases, and 12 bases lay between the germline ends.

The chain carries TRBV5-1 and TRBJ1-1, with 8 nucleotides matching TRBD1. Trimming removed 4 bases from V and 3 bases from J; junction bases left unmatched: 5. Germline V lookup: CDR1 SGHRS, CDR2 YFSETQ. The CDR3 runs to 14 residues. For the CDR3, the DNA is TGCGCCAGCAGCCTTACAGGGGGGGACACTGAAGCTTTCTTT. It specifies CASSLTGGDTEAFF.

The genes are TRBV4-1 and TRBJ1-3; a weak D match, TRBD1 (5 bases). The CDR3 runs 16 residues. Trimming pared 8 bases from V and 3 bases from J, leaving 20 bases between. CDR1 MGHRA and CDR2 YSYEKL come from the germline V gene. CDR3 protein: CASGLGGRGDGNTIYF. Here the CDR3 DNA reads TGCGCCAGCGGTTTAGGAGGGCGAGGGGATGGAAACACCATATATTTT.

This clone has a single count. The CDR3 DNA sequence: TGTGCCAGCAGCGAAGGGACAGCATTTTCTGCAGATACGCAGTATTTT. Translating it yields CASSEGTAFSADTQYF. The chain joins TRBV5-5 to TRBJ2-3, with 7 bases matching TRBD1. Germline CDR1 reads SGHKS; CDR2 reads YYEKEE (reference sequence). The length of the CDR3 is 16 residues. V shed 4 bases, J shed 4 bases, and the junction held 12 bases outside the gene matches.

The rearrangement joins TRBV18 to TRBJ2-3; D perhaps matches TRBD1 (6 bases). CDR1 and CDR2 from the germline V gene are KGHSH and LQKENI. Trimming took off 2 bases at V and 4 bases at J, with 7 bases between the two ends. CDR3 size: 13 residues. In DNA form, the CDR3 reads TGTGCCAGCTCACCAGGGGGCGCAGATACGCAGTATTTT. Protein sequence: CASSPGGADTQYF. Full variable domain (outside the CDR3, taken from reference TRBV18 and TRBJ2-3): NAGVMQNPRHLVRRRGQEARLRCSPMKGHSHVYWYRQLPEEGLKFMVYLQKENIIDESGMPKERFSAEFPKEGPSILRIQQVVRGDSAAYFCASSPGGADTQYFGPGTRLTVL.

The genes are TRBV9 and TRBJ1-2, with TRBD1 matching over 9 bases. The CDR3 has 15 residues. V was clipped by 4 bases and J by 5 bases; unmatched bases: 9. Germline V gene lookup returns CDR1 SGDLS and CDR2 YYNGEE. The CDR3 DNA sequence: TGTGCCAGCAGCACGACAGGGGGAGGATGGTATGGCTACACCTTC. It is translated as CASSTTGGGWYGYTF.

The chain carries TRBV5-4 and TRBJ1-6, with D perhaps matching TRBD1 (6 bases). Deletions cut 0 bases from V and 6 bases from J, with 16 bases between. This CDR3 has 17 residues. CDR1 is SGHNT and CDR2 is YYREEE in the germline V gene (reference sequence). CDR3 coding DNA: TGTGCCAGCAGCTTGGGTCAGGGACGGACAGTTAATTCACCCCTCCACTTT. This gives the protein CASSLGQGRTVNSPLHF. Complete variable domain (other parts from reference TRBV5-4 and TRBJ1-6): ETGVTQSPTHLIKTRGQQVTLRCSSQSGHNTVSWYQQALGQGPQFIFQYYREEENGRGNFPPRFSGLQFPNYSSELNVNALELDDSALYLCASSLGQGRTVNSPLHFGNGTRLTVT.